Described below is a single T cell receptor beta chain sequence and its context. What it binds is unknown. This sample stems from a study of T cell responses to AZD1222 COVID-19 vaccine. About the research overall: Second-dose groups at about 4 or about 12 weeks were pooled.

Findings of the study overall: Regions left unmutated in variants are reportedly the target of nearly half of spike-specific TCRs. Spike regions recognized by vaccine-associated CD4 TCRs spanned the protein, led by 160-218 and 743-854. Spike-specific TCR breadth and depth rose after two AZD1222 doses.

Assay used: immunoSEQ multiplex PCR; TCRdb lists only in-frame clones, some missing. The profile shows around 140,000 clones, about 90% of them singletons. This sequence was found in an adult in good health. The sequences come from peripheral blood, collected on day 0 of AZD1222 vaccination.

This CDR3 is CASSPGHPVGYTF. The CDR3 nucleotides read TGTGCCAGCTCGCCGGGACACCCCGTCGGCTACACCTTC. V usage is TRBV18 and J usage is TRBJ1-2; TRBD1 might be the D (6 bases). Germline CDR1 KGHSH, CDR2 LQKENI. The CDR3 contains 13 residues. Trimming removed 6 bases at V and 8 bases at J, with 16 bases between.